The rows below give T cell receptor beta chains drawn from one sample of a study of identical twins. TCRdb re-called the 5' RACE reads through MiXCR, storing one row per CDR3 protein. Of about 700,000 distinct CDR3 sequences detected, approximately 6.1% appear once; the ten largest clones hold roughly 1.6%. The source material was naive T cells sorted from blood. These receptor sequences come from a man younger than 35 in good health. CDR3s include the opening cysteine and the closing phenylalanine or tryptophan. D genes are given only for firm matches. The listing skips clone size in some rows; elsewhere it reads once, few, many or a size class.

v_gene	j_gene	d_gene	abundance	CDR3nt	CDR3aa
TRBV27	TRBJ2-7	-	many	TGTGCCAGCAGTTTAGGTGTGGACGGGTCCTACGAGCAGTACTTC	CASSLGVDGSYEQYF
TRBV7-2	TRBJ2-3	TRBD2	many	TGTGCCAGCGGGGAGGGCCTTGCCGCAGATACGCAGTATTTT	CASGEGLAADTQYF
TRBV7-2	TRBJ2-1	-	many	TGTGCCAGCAGCTTAGAGGCTAGCCGTGGCAATGAGCAGTTCTTC	CASSLEASRGNEQFF
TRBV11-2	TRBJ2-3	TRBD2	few	TGTGCCAGCAGCCGGCGCGGGAGTAGGTCAGATACGCAGTATTTT	CASSRRGSRSDTQYF
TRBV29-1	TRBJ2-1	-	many	TGCAGCGTCGGGGGATATGAGCAGTTCTTC	CSVGGYEQFF
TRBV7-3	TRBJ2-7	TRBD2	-	TGTGCCAGCAGCTACGGGGGGCTAGCGGGAGCCCACGAGCAGTACTTC	CASSYGGLAGAHEQYF
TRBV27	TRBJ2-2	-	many	TGTGCCAGCAGTTTATCGACCGGGACAGAGCTGTTTTTT	CASSLSTGTELFF
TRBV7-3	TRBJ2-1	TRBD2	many	TGTGCCAGCAGCCATAGCGGGAGCTACAATGAGCAGTTCTTC	CASSHSGSYNEQFF
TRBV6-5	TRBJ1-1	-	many	TGTGCCAGCAGTTACAAGGGCAGGGAAAACACTGAAGCTTTCTTT	CASSYKGRENTEAFF
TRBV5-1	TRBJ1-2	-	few	TGCGCCAGCAGGTCGGGCTTGGGTGATGGCTACACCTTC	CASRSGLGDGYTF
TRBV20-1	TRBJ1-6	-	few	TGCAGTGCCCGCCGCGGGGGGACTCGCTCCTATAATTCACCCCTCCACTTT	CSARRGGTRSYNSPLHF
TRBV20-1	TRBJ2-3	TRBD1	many	TGCAGTGCCAGCCCGCCGGGACAGGGCACAGATACGCAGTATTTT	CSASPPGQGTDTQYF
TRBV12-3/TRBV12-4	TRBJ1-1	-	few	TGTGCCAGCGGCCAGGGGCGGAACACTGAAGCTTTCTTT	CASGQGRNTEAFF
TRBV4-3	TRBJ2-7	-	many	TGCGCCAGCAGCCAAGATCACTTCGACGAGCAGTACTTC	CASSQDHFDEQYF
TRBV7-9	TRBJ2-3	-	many	TGTGCCAGCAGCCAGGGACTGACAGATACGCAGTATTTT	CASSQGLTDTQYF
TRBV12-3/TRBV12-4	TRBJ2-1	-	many	TGTGCCAGCAGTCGAGGTGGGGAGCAGTTCTTC	CASSRGGEQFF
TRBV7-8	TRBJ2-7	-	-	TGTGCCAGCAGCTCGGGAGGGACAGGCCACTACGAGCAGTACTTC	CASSSGGTGHYEQYF
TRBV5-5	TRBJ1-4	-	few	TGTGCCAGCAGCTTGTCGGGCGCAACTAATGAAAAACTGTTTTTT	CASSLSGATNEKLFF
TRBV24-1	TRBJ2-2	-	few	TGTGCCCCGGTTCGGCGGGACACCGGGGAGCTGTTTTTT	CAPVRRDTGELFF
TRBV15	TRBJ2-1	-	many	TGTGCCACCAGCAGGGGGCTCAGGCCCCCCGAGTTCTTC	CATSRGLRPPEFF
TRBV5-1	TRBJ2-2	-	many	TGCGCCAGCAGCTTGGATATCCAGGGAGAGCTGTTTTTT	CASSLDIQGELFF
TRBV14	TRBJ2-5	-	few	TGTGCCAGCAGCCAAGAACGTAATTCTCCGACCCGTCCGGTACCGAGGGGGTTCCAAGAGACCCAGTACTTC	CASSQERNSPTRPVPRGFQETQYF
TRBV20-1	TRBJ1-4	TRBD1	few	TGCAGTGCCCGACAGGGCGGCGAAAAACTGTTTTTT	CSARQGGEKLFF
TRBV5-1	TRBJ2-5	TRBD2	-	TGCGCCAGCAGCTTGGAAGCGGGAGCCCTCCAAGAGACCCAGTACTTC	CASSLEAGALQETQYF
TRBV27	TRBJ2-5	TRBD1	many	TGTGCCAGCAGTTCCGGACAGGGCAAAGAGACCCAGTACTTC	CASSSGQGKETQYF
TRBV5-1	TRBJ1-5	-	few	TGCGCCAGCAGCGTTGGCAGCAACAATCAGCCCCAGCATTTT	CASSVGSNNQPQHF
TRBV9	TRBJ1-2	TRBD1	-	TGTGCCAGCAGCGCGTCCGGGACAGACTATGGCTACACCTTC	CASSASGTDYGYTF
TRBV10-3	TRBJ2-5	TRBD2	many	TGTGCCATTCGAACTAGCGGGGAAGAGACCCAGTACTTC	CAIRTSGEETQYF
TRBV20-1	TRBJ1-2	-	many	TGCAGTGCTAGAGCGACCCCGGGCTACACCTTC	CSARATPGYTF
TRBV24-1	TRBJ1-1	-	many	TGTGCCACCCAAGGGCAGTTGAACACTGAAGCTTTCTTT	CATQGQLNTEAFF
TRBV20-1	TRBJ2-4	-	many	TGCAGTGCTAGAGATCTGGGGGTAGCCAAAAACATTCAGTACTTC	CSARDLGVAKNIQYF
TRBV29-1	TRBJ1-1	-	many	TGCAGCGTCAAAAGTCCCACTGAAGCTTTCTTT	CSVKSPTEAFF
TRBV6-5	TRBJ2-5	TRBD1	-	TGTGCCAGCAGTTCCAACCGGGACAGGGGAAAGACCCAGTACTTC	CASSSNRDRGKTQYF
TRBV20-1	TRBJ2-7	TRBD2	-	TGCAGTGCTAGGGGGCTAGCGGGAGGGCCAAAAAACGACGAGCAGTACTTC	CSARGLAGGPKNDEQYF
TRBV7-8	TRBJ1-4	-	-	TGTGCCAGCAGCCCCTTCGGGCAGGGCGAAAAACTGTTTTTT	CASSPFGQGEKLFF
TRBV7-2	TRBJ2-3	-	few	TGTGCCAGCAGCTCGCGGGGCCCTAGCACAGATACGCAGTATTTT	CASSSRGPSTDTQYF
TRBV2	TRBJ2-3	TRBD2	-	TGTGCCAGCAGTGAAGATAGCGGGAGGGCAGATACGCAGTATTTT	CASSEDSGRADTQYF
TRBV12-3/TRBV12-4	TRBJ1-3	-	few	-	CASSSSGPLGNTIYF
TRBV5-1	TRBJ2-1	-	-	TGCGCCAGCAGCTTGAGGATCCGGGATGAGCAGTTCTTC	CASSLRIRDEQFF
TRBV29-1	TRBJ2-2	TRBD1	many	TGCAGCGTTGTGCCAGGGGGTAGCACCGGGGAGCTGTTTTTT	CSVVPGGSTGELFF